This T cell receptor (beta chain) was captured by sequencing in a study of shared clonotypes between healthy human individuals. The repertoire was sequenced with immunoSEQ multiplex PCR; TCRdb's copy has only in-frame clones and lacks some. Among roughly 530,000 clones listed, about 96% were seen once. The length of the CDR3 is 16 residues. Germline CDR1 is MDHEN and CDR2 is SYDVKM. Sequencing was done on a sample of naive CD4+ T cells sorted from blood. Noted subset: CD45RA+ positively selected. This receptor was obtained from a woman in her twenties or thirties in good health. The rearrangement joins TRBV28 to TRBJ2-5, with 8 positions matching TRBD1. The J call is doubtful: the DNA matches TRBJ2-7 better. CDR3 region: CASSPGGQPYSYEQYF. Here the CDR3 DNA reads TGTGCCAGCAGCCCAGGGGGCCAGCCCTACTCCTACGAGCAGTACTTC.